Presented here are 17 T cell receptor beta chains from one specimen sequenced in a study of cytomegalovirus exposure and HLA in healthy donors. The PCR was carried out with 60 Vbeta primers and 13 Jbeta primers. Generated by immunoSEQ multiplex PCR, the TCRdb table keeps only in-frame clones and is missing some. Of roughly 73,000 clones listed, around 85% are singletons. Sample: PBMCs. All receptors derive from a woman in her fifties or sixties in good health and CMV-seronegative.

The table lists this clone with a count of one. The chain recombines TRBV28 with TRBJ2-5; D is unclear. Trimming left V 5 bases short and J 4 bases short, with 17 bases between. The CDR3 is 15 residues long. The germline gives CDR1 MDHEN, CDR2 SYDVKM. The CDR3 DNA reads TGTGCCAGCAGTCTATTCGTCGGCGGCCGAGAGACCCAGTACTTC. Its translation: CASSLFVGGRETQYF.

In its sample, this clone was seen a few times. The chain employs TRBV9 and TRBJ2-3, with D uncertain. The CDR3 is 14 residues long. Trimming left V 1 base short and J 5 bases short, with 11 bases between. Germline V gene lookup returns CDR1 SGDLS and CDR2 YYNGEE. The chain's CDR3 is CASSVSLVKDTQYF. The DNA for the CDR3 is TGTGCCAGCAGCGTATCCCTAGTTAAAGATACGCAGTATTTT.

The gene calls are TRBV19 and TRBJ1-5, with D maybe TRBD1 (6 bases). Trimming stripped 7 bases from V and 1 base from J, with 17 bases between. This CDR3 is 16 amino acids long. CDR1 is LNHDA and CDR2 is SQIVND in the germline V gene (reference sequence). The CDR3 DNA reads TGTGCCAGTACCCCAGCGGGGGGCTCAAGCAATCAGCCCCAGCATTTT. Translation: CASTPAGGSSNQPQHF.

This clone was recorded once. The genes are TRBV7-2 and TRBJ1-2; no reliable D call. The CDR3 is 14 amino acids. V was clipped by 4 bases and J by 3 bases, with 12 bases between them. Germline CDR1 reads SGHTA; CDR2 reads FQGNSA. The CDR3 DNA reads as TGTGCCAGCAGCTCGGGATGGGGATACTATGGCTACACCTTC. Translation gives CASSSGWGYYGYTF.

V gene TRBV5-1 combines with J gene TRBJ2-5, with D unclear. The CDR3 contains 12 residues. The germline V gene has CDR1 SGHRS and CDR2 YFSETQ. Between the trimmed V and J ends, which lost 3 bases and 5 bases, there was a span of 8 bases. CDR3 DNA sequence: TGCGCCAGCAGCTCTAGGTGGGAGACCCAGTACTTC. Translating gives CASSSRWETQYF.

This sequence joins TRBV6-4 and TRBJ1-4; no firm D call. The CDR3 contains 24 residues. Germline lookup yields CDR1 MRHNA and CDR2 SNTAGT. V was cut by 2 bases and J by 3 bases, with 37 bases left in between. In nucleotides, the CDR3 is TGTGCCAGCAGTGACCCTCCCCCCACCGAGGGCCCTAGACCCCGCGGCGTACCTAATGAAAAACTGTTTTTT. Amino acids: CASSDPPPTEGPRPRGVPNEKLFF.

V and J are TRBV7-9 and TRBJ1-2; 7 bases are a match to TRBD1. Germline V gene lookup returns CDR1 SEHNR and CDR2 FQNEAQ (reference sequence). The CDR3 totals 15 residues. V gave up 3 bases and J gave up 6 bases; unmatched junction bases: 10. CDR3 amino acids: CASSLSQGVIHGYTF. In DNA, the CDR3 is TGTGCCAGCAGCTTGAGTCAGGGGGTAATTCATGGCTACACCTTC.

The chain has TRBV27 and TRBJ2-7, with 8 bases fitting TRBD1. Germline V gene data show CDR1 as MNHEY and CDR2 as SMNVEV (reference sequence). The V gene end was trimmed by 6 bases and the J gene end by 5 bases; junction bases not matched to a gene: 9. The CDR3 is 14 amino acids. CDR3 amino acids: CASRMDRAVDEQYF. CDR3 sequence (DNA): TGTGCCAGCAGGATGGACAGGGCGGTCGACGAGCAGTACTTC.

This clone was observed once. The chain couples TRBV9 to TRBJ2-1, with D possibly TRBD2 on 5 matching bases. There are 13 residues in the CDR3. Germline CDR1 reads SGDLS; CDR2 reads YYNGEE. Trimming removed 0 bases at V and 10 bases at J, with 11 bases between. The CDR3 region has the DNA TGTGCCAGCAGCGTAGTAATGGGAGTGGAGCAGTTCTTC. Amino acid sequence: CASSVVMGVEQFF.

The genes are TRBV2 and TRBJ2-7, with a weak D call TRBD2 (5 bases). This CDR3 is built from 13 residues. Trimming removed 3 bases at V and 9 bases at J, with 15 bases between. From germline, CDR1 is SNHLY and CDR2 FYNNEI. CDR3 region: CASSDGDYPGQYF. The CDR3 DNA sequence: TGTGCCAGCAGTGATGGAGACTACCCCGGGCAGTACTTC.

CDR3 residues: CASSLQVQETQYF. In DNA, the CDR3 is TGTGCCAGCTCACTACAGGTACAAGAGACCCAGTACTTC. The V gene is TRBV18, the J gene TRBJ2-5, with D tentatively TRBD1 (5 bases). This CDR3 has 13 amino acids. Germline CDR1 KGHSH, CDR2 LQKENI. V shed 4 bases and J shed 2 bases, with 8 bases lying between them.

The chain is built from TRBV7-2 and TRBJ2-7; TRBD1 is a possible D gene (5 bases). Germline CDR1 SGHTA, CDR2 FQGNSA. The V end lost 2 bases, the J end lost 4 bases, and 9 bases lay between the germline ends. This CDR3 comprises 13 residues. CDR3 protein: CASSLSRDYEQYF. The CDR3 region has the DNA TGTGCCAGCAGCTTAAGCAGGGATTACGAGCAGTACTTC.

CDR3 nucleotide sequence: TGTGCCAGTAGTTTACGAGGGACAGGAGCAACTAATGAAAAACTGTTTTTT. Amino acid sequence: CASSLRGTGATNEKLFF. The chain joins TRBV19 to TRBJ1-4; 8 bases are a match to TRBD1. V gave up 5 bases and J gave up 0 bases; unmatched junction bases: 8. The CDR3 loop spans 17 amino acids. The V gene's germline CDR1 is LNHDA and CDR2 SQIVND (reference sequence). The whole variable domain, remainder taken from reference TRBV19 and TRBJ1-4, is DGGITQSPKYLFRKEGQNVTLSCEQNLNHDAMYWYRQDPGQGLRLIYYSQIVNDFQKGDIAEGYSVSREKKESFPLTVTSAQKNPTAFYLCASSLRGTGATNEKLFFGSGTQLSVL.

The gene calls are TRBV5-1 and TRBJ2-4; 9 positions match TRBD1. Germline-derived CDR1 and CDR2 are SGHRS and YFSETQ. This CDR3 has 15 amino acids. V was clipped by 1 base and J by 7 bases; unmatched bases: 6. CDR3 sequence reads: CASSLLGTGNNIQYF. CDR3 coding DNA: TGCGCCAGCAGCTTGTTGGGGACAGGGAATAACATTCAGTACTTC.

V gene TRBV5-1 combines with J gene TRBJ2-7, with 7 bases aligning to TRBD2. This CDR3 is 19 amino acids long. V gave up 1 base and J gave up 4 bases; unmatched junction bases: 20. Germline CDR1 reads SGHRS; CDR2 reads YFSETQ. The CDR3 reads CASSLRGKEGLPTLYEQYF. In DNA form, the CDR3 reads TGCGCCAGCAGCTTGAGGGGTAAGGAGGGACTACCGACCTTATACGAGCAGTACTTC.

This clone has more than one count but fewer than ten. The chain recombines TRBV7-9 with TRBJ1-1; a possible D gene is TRBD1 (6 bases). Germline loops: CDR1 SEHNR, CDR2 FQNEAQ (reference sequence). The ends were cut back, 5 bases at V and 7 bases at J, with 11 bases in the middle. The length of the CDR3 is 12 residues. The CDR3 here is CASSPRGFEAFF. DNA for the CDR3: TGTGCCAGCAGCCCGAGGGGGTTTGAAGCTTTCTTT.

The chain joins TRBV2 to TRBJ1-5; 8 bases align to TRBD1. Germline lookup yields CDR1 SNHLY and CDR2 FYNNEI. The CDR3 contains 13 residues. Unmatched junction bases numbered 3, after V lost 5 bases and J lost 6 bases. The CDR3 bases are TGTGCCAGCAGTCCAGGGGGCCGTCAGCCCCAGCATTTT. Protein product: CASSPGGRQPQHF.